The 29 T cell receptor beta chains listed next were all sequenced from one sample in a study of T cells in Graves' hyperthyroidism and ophthalmopathy. What was amplified from RNA transcripts were TCR beta CDR3 regions. The HTBI set primed first-round TCR CDR3 RT-PCR. TCRdb recomputed calls from the multiplex PCR reads with MiXCR, one row per CDR3 protein. The sample holds 450,000 to 700,000 distinct CDR3 sequences; about half are singletons and the top ten take around 8%. Sequencing used peripheral blood or thyroid tissue (not recorded which). Receptors were obtained from a woman between 18 and 30 years old with Graves' hyperthyroidism.

The chain links TRBV30 to TRBJ2-6; D call uncertain. The germline V gene encodes CDR1 GTSNPN and CDR2 SVGIG (reference sequence). This CDR3 is built from 15 residues. V was clipped by 1 base and J by 0 bases, with 7 bases between them. The CDR3 nucleotides are TGTGCCTGGAGTGCGAAGTCCTCTGGGGCCAACGTCCTGACTTTC. Amino acids: CAWSAKSSGANVLTF.

This clonotype was counted once. The rearrangement uses TRBV9 and TRBJ1-4; no clear D. Trimming shortened V by 0 bases and J by 5 bases, and 8 bases separated the two germline ends. CDR3 length: 14 amino acids. Germline CDR1 and CDR2: SGDLS and YYNGEE. The CDR3 here is CASSVGSNNEKLFF. The CDR3 region has the DNA TGTGCCAGCAGCGTAGGGAGCAACAATGAAAAACTGTTTTTT. Based on the CDR3 plus reference TRBV9 and TRBJ1-4, the full variable domain is DSGVTQTPKHLITATGQRVTLRCSPRSGDLSVYWYQQSLDQGLQFLIQYYNGEERAKGNILERFSAQQFPDLHSELNLSSLELGDSALYFCASSVGSNNEKLFFGSGTQLSVL.

This clonotype was counted a few times. The gene calls are TRBV24-1 and TRBJ2-1; 12 bases match TRBD2. Unmatched junction bases numbered 9, after V lost 2 bases and J lost 5 bases. The CDR3 totals 18 residues. Germline-derived CDR1 and CDR2 are KGHDR and SFDVKD. The CDR3 region has the DNA TGTGCCACCAGTGATTCGCTCCCGGGACTAGCGGGCAACAATGAGCAGTTCTTC. Translation: CATSDSLPGLAGNNEQFF.

This clonotype has a count of ten or more. The chain joins TRBV7-8 to TRBJ1-2; 12 bases align to TRBD1. The V segment lost 1 base and the J segment 8 bases; nucleotides outside the gene matches: 5. CDR1 is SGHVS and CDR2 is FQNEAQ in the germline V gene. CDR3 length: 15 amino acids. Here the CDR3 DNA reads TGTGCCAGCAGCTTAGGGGACAGGGGGCGGTTCGGCTACACCTTC. This translates into CASSLGDRGRFGYTF. The complete variable domain, with remaining parts taken from reference TRBV7-8 and TRBJ1-2, reads GAGVSQSPRYKVAKRGQDVALRCDPISGHVSLFWYQQALGQGPEFLTYFQNEAQLDKSGLPSDRFFAERPEGSVSTLKIQRTQQEDSAVYLCASSLGDRGRFGYTFGSGTRLTVV.

About this clonotype: The junction and the germline gene differ at one end; a read error may be behind it. CDR3 protein: CASSGGQAEKLFF. In DNA, the CDR3 is TGCGCCAGCAGCGGGGGACAGGCTGAAAAACTGTTTTTT. This chain connects TRBV13 to TRBJ1-4; 8 bases are shared with TRBD1. There are 13 residues in the CDR3. Germline V lookup: CDR1 PRHDT, CDR2 FYEKMQ (reference sequence).

The chain recombines TRBV5-5 with TRBJ1-1; D uncertain. The germline CDR1 and CDR2 sequences are SGHKS and YYEKEE (reference sequence). With 1 base removed from V and 1 base from J, the gap between germline ends came to 14 bases. The CDR3 covers 16 residues. CDR3 sequence: CASSLTEIIGNTEAFF. CDR3 DNA: TGTGCCAGCAGCTTGACCGAGATCATTGGGAACACTGAAGCTTTCTTT.

The chain is built from TRBV13 and TRBJ2-7; D ambiguous. The CDR3 totals 15 residues. V was trimmed by 1 base and J by 9 bases, leaving 19 bases between them. The germline V gene encodes CDR1 PRHDT and CDR2 FYEKMQ (reference sequence). The CDR3 is CASSLDVSPAHGQYF. CDR3 DNA sequence: TGTGCCAGCAGCTTAGACGTCAGTCCTGCACACGGGCAGTACTTC.

The gene calls are TRBV29-1 and TRBJ1-4; 11 bases map to TRBD1. The CDR3 has 14 amino acids. Per the germline V gene, CDR1 is SQVTM and CDR2 is ANQGSEA. The trim removed 4 bases at V and 6 bases at J, leaving 4 bases unmatched. CDR3 protein: CSVVGQGADEKLFF. Here the CDR3 DNA reads TGCAGCGTTGTTGGACAGGGGGCGGATGAAAAACTGTTTTTT.

This clonotype was seen many times. The chain has TRBV12-3 or TRBV12-4 and TRBJ2-5, with a possible D match to TRBD2 (6 bases). This CDR3 spans 15 amino acids. The V and J ends lost 5 bases and 1 base respectively, with 14 bases between them. CDR3 DNA: TGTGCCAGCAGTCAATCGGGACTCCCCCAAGAGACCCAGTACTTC. It is translated as CASSQSGLPQETQYF.

This clonotype was observed at least ten times. The chain couples TRBV12-3 or TRBV12-4 to TRBJ2-2; unclear D gene. The CDR3 length is 14 residues. The V end was cut by 8 bases, the J end by 4 bases, with 14 bases between. The CDR3 sequence is CASENFGVTGELFF. The CDR3 DNA follows: TGTGCCAGCGAGAATTTTGGGGTCACCGGGGAGCTGTTTTTT.

This clonotype was counted at least ten times. CDR3 loop: CASYETGTLNYGYTF. The CDR3 coding sequence is TGTGCCAGCTACGAGACAGGAACCTTAAACTATGGCTACACCTTC. This chain joins TRBV13 and TRBJ1-2; D is perhaps TRBD1 (6 bases). The CDR3 extends over 15 amino acids. Trimming stripped 8 bases from V and 2 bases from J, with 18 bases between. CDR1 is PRHDT, CDR2 FYEKMQ, per germline (reference sequence).

The genes are TRBV5-1 and TRBJ2-3; D is unclear. The ends were cut back, 4 bases at V and 2 bases at J, with 11 bases in the middle. Germline-derived CDR1 and CDR2 are SGHRS and YFSETQ. The length of the CDR3 is 14 residues. The DNA of the CDR3 is TGCGCCAGCAGCCAACAATTAGACACAGATACGCAGTATTTT. As protein: CASSQQLDTDTQYF. Complete variable domain (other parts from reference TRBV5-1 and TRBJ2-3): KAGVTQTPRYLIKTRGQQVTLSCSPISGHRSVSWYQQTPGQGLQFLFEYFSETQRNKGNFPGRFSGRQFSNSRSEMNVSTLELGDSALYLCASSQQLDTDTQYFGPGTRLTVL.

This clonotype appeared many times. The CDR3 nucleotides read TGCGCCAGCAGCCCACCGGAGCGGGAGGGCCCATTCTCCACCGCCGACGAGCAGTACTTC. This translates into CASSPPEREGPFSTADEQYF. The chain is built from TRBV5-1 and TRBJ2-7; 10 bases line up with TRBD2. The CDR3 is 20 amino acids. Trimming cost V 4 bases and J 5 bases; bases outside gene matches: 24. Germline values: CDR1 SGHRS, CDR2 YFSETQ.

This clonotype was detected ten times or more. The chain uses TRBV2 and TRBJ1-5, with D hard to call. The germline V and J ends were trimmed by 6 bases and 0 bases, with 6 bases remaining between them. This CDR3 spans 13 amino acids. Germline assignment: CDR1 SNHLY and CDR2 FYNNEI. This CDR3 is CASRENSNQPQHF. The CDR3 DNA sequence: TGTGCCAGCAGGGAGAATAGCAATCAGCCCCAGCATTTT. The complete variable domain, with remaining parts taken from reference TRBV2 and TRBJ1-5, reads EPEVTQTPSHQVTQMGQEVILRCVPISNHLYFYWYRQILGQKVEFLVSFYNNEISEKSEIFDDQFSVERPDGSNFTLKIRSTKLEDSAMYFCASRENSNQPQHFGDGTRLSIL.

This clonotype appeared a few times. This chain connects TRBV2 to TRBJ1-6; 9 bases are shared with TRBD1. This CDR3 contains 16 residues. Germline loops: CDR1 SNHLY, CDR2 FYNNEI. Germline trimming cut 1 base from V and 15 bases from J; bases unmatched to any gene: 13. The CDR3 spells CASSEGWTGEGSDLHF. The CDR3 bases are TGTGCCAGCAGTGAAGGTTGGACAGGGGAAGGGTCGGACCTCCACTTT.

This chain uses TRBV7-2 with TRBJ2-3; the D call may be TRBD1 or TRBD2 (5 bases each). The CDR3 extends over 14 amino acids. CDR1 SGHTA and CDR2 FQGNSA come from the germline V gene. Trimming took off 1 base at V and 1 base at J, with 6 bases between the two ends. The CDR3 bases are TGTGCCAGCAGCTTAGTGGGGGGCACAGATACGCAGTATTTT. This codes for CASSLVGGTDTQYF. The entire variable domain, with the rest obtained from reference TRBV7-2 and TRBJ2-3, is as follows: GAGVSQSPSNKVTEKGKDVELRCDPISGHTALYWYRQSLGQGLEFLIYFQGNSAPDKSGLPSDRFSAERTGGSVSTLTIQRTQQEDSAVYLCASSLVGGTDTQYFGPGTRLTVL.

The sample holds many counts of this clonotype. This chain connects TRBV10-3 to TRBJ1-4, with a weak D call TRBD1 (5 bases). CDR1 is ENHRY and CDR2 is SYGVKD in the germline V gene. This CDR3 is built from 15 residues. The V and J ends lost 4 bases and 8 bases respectively, with 17 bases between them. The CDR3 DNA is TGTGCCATCAGTGGTACGGGACCCCGTAGAGAAAAACTGTTTTTT. As protein: CAISGTGPRREKLFF.

This chain connects TRBV12-3 or TRBV12-4 to TRBJ1-5; D gene uncertain. V was trimmed by 4 bases and J by 11 bases, leaving 18 bases between them. There are 14 residues in the CDR3. CDR3 protein: CASSYSDGEETQHF. The CDR3 bases are TGTGCCAGCAGTTACTCGGATGGGGAAGAGACCCAGCATTTT.

This clonotype showed up many times. The chain employs TRBV6-6 and TRBJ1-1; TRBD1 might be the D (6 bases). Germline V gene data show CDR1 as MNHNY and CDR2 as SVGAGI (reference sequence). This CDR3 comprises 15 residues. V shed 2 bases and J shed 0 bases, with 10 bases lying between them. DNA of the CDR3: TGTGCCAGCAGTTACGGGGGGCGTTTGAACACTGAAGCTTTCTTT. Translated, it gives CASSYGGRLNTEAFF.

As regards this clonotype: This clone may be a read error of a much larger clone one base away. The chain is built from TRBV12-3 or TRBV12-4 and TRBJ2-5; 14 bases are a match to TRBD2. CDR3 length: 16 amino acids. This chain's CDR3 is CASRSGTSGSSETQYF. The CDR3 DNA reads TGTGCTAGTAGGTCCGGGACTAGCGGGAGTTCGGAGACCCAGTACTTC.

In the case of this clonotype: Possible read error: a much larger clone is one base away. The chain has TRBV12-3 or TRBV12-4 and TRBJ1-5; D possibly corresponds to TRBD1 (5 bases). CDR3 length: 14 residues. The CDR3 here is CAGSSDSRHQPQHF. The CDR3 DNA reads TGTGCCGGCAGTTCTGACAGCAGACATCAGCCCCAGCATTTT.

As concerns this clonotype: With a much larger clone just one base away, this may be a read error. The CDR3 protein is CSVNREGRLF. The CDR3 nucleotides read TGCAGTGTGAACAGGGAGGGACGGTTGTTT. The chain carries TRBV20-1 and TRBJ1-4; tentative D call: TRBD1 (6 bases). There are 10 residues in the CDR3. CDR1 and CDR2 from the germline V gene are DFQATT and SNEGSKA (reference sequence).

V gene TRBV6-2 or TRBV6-3 combines with J gene TRBJ2-5, with 14 nucleotides matching TRBD2. V lost 6 bases, J lost 0 bases, and 6 bases stayed unmatched. Germline-derived CDR1 and CDR2 are MNHEY and SVGEGT. This CDR3 is built from 17 residues. The CDR3, as DNA: TGTGCCAGCAGCCTGGGACTAGCGGGAGCGTACCAAGAGACCCAGTACTTC. It yields the protein CASSLGLAGAYQETQYF.

The rearrangement joins TRBV29-1 to TRBJ2-7; D is possibly TRBD1 (7 bases). The germline V gene has CDR1 SQVTM and CDR2 ANQGSEA. The germline V and J ends were trimmed by 3 bases and 9 bases, with 18 bases remaining between them. The CDR3 length is 13 residues. CDR3 sequence reads: CSVDGAGGTRQYF. In DNA form, the CDR3 reads TGCAGCGTTGATGGGGCAGGGGGGACAAGGCAGTACTTC.

J is TRBJ1-6 and V is TRBV2, with D perhaps TRBD1 (6 bases). Germline loops: CDR1 SNHLY, CDR2 FYNNEI. Trimming shortened V by 8 bases and J by 13 bases, and 18 bases separated the two germline ends. The CDR3 has 13 residues. The CDR3 DNA sequence: TGTGCCAGCTGGGGGCGGGAGGGATCCCCCCTCCACTTT. Its translation is CASWGREGSPLHF.

The chain combines TRBV7-2 with TRBJ2-5, with 7 bases matching TRBD1. Trimming removed 1 base from V and 5 bases from J; junction bases left unmatched: 4. Germline assignment: CDR1 SGHTA and CDR2 FQGNSA. The CDR3 totals 14 residues. CDR3 loop: CASSLVTGAETQYF. As DNA, the CDR3 is TGTGCCAGCAGCTTAGTCACAGGGGCCGAGACCCAGTACTTC.

This clonotype was detected ten times or more. The chain has TRBV20-1 and TRBJ1-5; TRBD1 might be the D (5 bases). V dropped 3 bases and J dropped 6 bases, with 15 bases sitting between them. Germline V lookup: CDR1 DFQATT, CDR2 SNEGSKA (reference sequence). The length of the CDR3 is 14 residues. CDR3: CSASPQGPSQPQHF. The CDR3 nucleotides are TGCAGTGCTAGCCCCCAGGGCCCCTCTCAGCCCCAGCATTTT.

The table lists this clonotype with many counts. This chain joins TRBV4-1 and TRBJ2-5, with 7 bases that match TRBD1. CDR1 and CDR2 from the germline V gene are MGHRA and YSYEKL. J lost 4 bases, V lost 2 bases, and 7 bases had no gene match. The CDR3 is made up of 15 amino acids. Written as DNA, the CDR3 is TGCGCCAGCAGCCAAAACCCCCGGGACAGAGAGACCCAGTACTTC. Protein sequence: CASSQNPRDRETQYF.

This clonotype was seen repeatedly, ten times or more. This chain links TRBV4-1 with TRBJ2-7, with 9 bases aligning to TRBD2. CDR1 is MGHRA and CDR2 is YSYEKL in the germline V gene. V lost 5 bases, J lost 2 bases, and 10 bases stayed unmatched. The CDR3 has 16 residues. CDR3 in DNA: TGCGCCAGCAGCTTCCGTAGCGGGAGTCTCCCCTACGAGCAGTACTTC. Translating it yields CASSFRSGSLPYEQYF.